Listed below are T cell receptor beta chains from one sample, sequenced in a study of blood T cell repertoires in COVID-19. This table comes from immunoSEQ multiplex PCR, and its TCRdb copy is limited to in-frame clones, with some not included. The top ten clones hold approximately 2% of a sample with some 460,000 clones, nearly 90% of them seen once. Sequencing was carried out using PBMCs or T cells enriched from blood (not recorded which). The source is a woman between 18 and 29 years old with acute COVID-19. Each CDR3 is given with its conserved first and last residue. Each record gives: CDR3 protein, J gene, V gene.

CASGLGTGHYGYTF,TRBJ1-2,TRBV12-5
CASSQDGTANTGELFF,TRBJ2-2,TRBV4-3
CSVEVMEGAGTEAFF,TRBJ1-1,TRBV29-1
CASRPGAKNIQYF,TRBJ2-4,TRBV12-3/TRBV12-4
CASSYGDRDGYGYTF,TRBJ1-2,TRBV6-5
CASSLLGRENTGELFF,TRBJ2-2,TRBV7-9
CASSLAGRGANTGELFF,TRBJ2-2,TRBV11-2
CASSLDRGQEAFF,TRBJ1-1,TRBV7-9
CASMKTSGLYSTVRLYNEQFF,TRBJ2-1,TRBV19
CATSDFGGSGETQYF,TRBJ2-5,TRBV24-1
CASSSQEGNQPQHF,TRBJ1-5,TRBV28
CSGNVNYGYTF,TRBJ1-2,TRBV20-1
CASSSAIPVGGYTF,TRBJ1-2,TRBV7-2
CATSRDPYGLLGDYGYTF,TRBJ1-2,TRBV15
CASSRGTSGGMKAFEQYF,TRBJ2-7,TRBV7-9
CASSHGEGETDTQYF,TRBJ2-3,TRBV7-9
CASSPDRGRSTEAFF,TRBJ1-1,TRBV18
CASRPGTLYGYTF,TRBJ1-2,TRBV12-3/TRBV12-4
CASSPPGGGASGGIYEQYF,TRBJ2-7,TRBV18
CASSWDIRFTDTQYF,TRBJ2-3,TRBV5-1
CASSSGTSVTYEQYF,TRBJ2-7,TRBV11-2
CASSPGQGGGYTF,TRBJ1-2,TRBV4-2
CASSLLGGSDNEQFF,TRBJ2-1,TRBV7-3
CASSLRGTLHF,TRBJ1-6,TRBV28
CAWSEQGFQPQHF,TRBJ1-5,TRBV30
CASSSGHRTDTQYF,TRBJ2-3,TRBV11-3
CASSLRDRGNTIYF,TRBJ1-3,TRBV5-4
CASRLEGQPQHF,TRBJ1-5,TRBV28
CASSLFRSWRGLATEAFF,TRBJ1-1,TRBV7-6
CASSFNSMAKNIQYF,TRBJ2-4,TRBV7-8
CASRTVNTEAFF,TRBJ1-1,TRBV19
CASSLHSENYGYTF,TRBJ1-2,TRBV5-4
CASIETTDRGGEAFF,TRBJ1-1,TRBV6-1